One sample yielded the 27 T cell receptor beta chains listed below, sequenced in a study of control samples from healthy donors and cancer patients (TCRdb year 2020). The library was made by the immunoSEQ multiplex PCR assay. As stored in TCRdb, this immuneACCESS dataset retains in-frame rearrangements with V and J assigned. A fraction of the clones does not appear; measured against another copy, unresolved V genes explain less than half of the discrepancy, and the remainder lacks a known reason. Within this sample are approximately 81,000 clones, with about 94% of them counted one time only. Together, the top ten hold approximately 4.8% of the sample. The material sequenced was blood. The receptors derive from a woman under 30 in good health.

The V gene is TRBV7-8, the J gene TRBJ1-1; D perhaps matches TRBD1 (6 bases). Deletions cut 4 bases from V and 6 bases from J, with 18 bases between. There are 15 residues in the CDR3. CDR1 and CDR2 (germline): SGHVS, FQNEAQ. As DNA, the CDR3 is TGTGCCAGCAGCTATGAGTCGAAGGGGGTCCCTGAAGCTTTCTTT. Residues: CASSYESKGVPEAFF.

V gene TRBV18 combines with J gene TRBJ1-1; D possibly corresponds to TRBD1 (6 bases). CDR1 and CDR2 from the germline V gene are KGHSH and LQKENI. Trimming took off 0 bases at V and 4 bases at J, with 15 bases between the two ends. The CDR3 loop spans 16 amino acids. CDR3 in DNA: TGTGCCAGCTCACCACCGGGGGCCGGGGACGGCACTGAAGCTTTCTTT. It translates to CASSPPGAGDGTEAFF.

The chain links TRBV11-2 to TRBJ1-1; D call uncertain. This CDR3 comprises 15 residues. V lost 0 bases and J 0 bases, leaving 8 bases between the germline ends. Germline CDR1 SGHAT, CDR2 FQNNGV. Here the CDR3 reads CASSLEGRLNTEAFF. The DNA of the CDR3 is TGTGCCAGCAGCTTAGAAGGCAGGTTGAACACTGAAGCTTTCTTT.

The rearrangement joins TRBV19 to TRBJ2-3; 8 nucleotides match TRBD1. V trimming: 7 bases; J trimming: 4 bases; junction bases outside the gene matches: 4. There are 13 residues in the CDR3. The V gene's germline CDR1 is LNHDA and CDR2 SQIVND (reference sequence). The CDR3 DNA is TGTGCCAGTACGGACAGGGAGGCAGATACGCAGTATTTT. Amino acids: CASTDREADTQYF.

The genes are TRBV19 and TRBJ1-2; 10 positions match TRBD1. Germline V gives CDR1 LNHDA, CDR2 SQIVND (reference sequence). J gave up 4 bases and V 5 bases, and 7 bases lay outside the gene matches. CDR3 size: 15 residues. CDR3 nucleotides: TGTGCCAGTAGTGGCCCGGGACAGGGGACCTATGGCTACACCTTC. This codes for CASSGPGQGTYGYTF.

The chain recombines TRBV27 with TRBJ1-5; D uncertain. The CDR3 covers 13 residues. Germline CDR1 is MNHEY and CDR2 is SMNVEV (reference sequence). Trimming removed 2 bases at V and 3 bases at J, with 5 bases between. In nucleotides, the CDR3 is TGTGCCAGCAGTTTACAGGCCAATCAGCCCCAGCATTTT. Translation gives CASSLQANQPQHF.

V and J are TRBV6-6 and TRBJ1-1; TRBD1 aligns across 10 bases. Germline V gives CDR1 MNHNY, CDR2 SVGAGI (reference sequence). This CDR3 is built from 16 residues. The V segment lost 5 bases and the J segment 8 bases; nucleotides outside the gene matches: 14. The CDR3 nucleotides are TGTGCCAGCAGTCAGACGGGACAGGGGATGAACGTCGAAGCTTTCTTT. Translating gives CASSQTGQGMNVEAFF.

This clone appeared a few times. This chain connects TRBV23-1 to TRBJ2-2, with 10 bases matching TRBD2. TRBV23-1 is an open reading frame whose function is uncertain. The CDR3 contains 17 residues. The V and J ends lost 4 bases and 0 bases, in that order; junction bases with no gene match: 5. The CDR3, as DNA: TGCGCCAGCAGTCGGGGTAGCGGGGGGTCGAACACCGGGGAGCTGTTTTTT. It is translated as CASSRGSGGSNTGELFF.

The CDR3: CASSVGDRGHKKNTDTQYF. In DNA, the CDR3 is TGCGCCAGCAGTGTGGGGGACAGGGGGCACAAAAAAAACACAGATACGCAGTATTTT. The V gene is TRBV23-1, the J gene TRBJ2-3; 12 bases match TRBD1. TRBV23-1 belongs to the ORF category, with a function that is uncertain. V shed 5 bases, J shed 2 bases, and the junction held 14 bases outside the gene matches. The CDR3 extends over 19 amino acids.

The CDR3 protein is CASSLGGAHLNTEAFF. CDR3 coding DNA: TGTGCCAGCAGCCTGGGGGGGGCGCATTTGAACACTGAAGCTTTCTTT. The rearrangement uses TRBV6-2 or TRBV6-3 and TRBJ1-1, with D possibly TRBD1 on 6 matching bases. The CDR3 spans 16 residues. With 6 bases removed from V and 0 bases from J, the gap between germline ends came to 17 bases. Germline V gives CDR1 MNHEY, CDR2 SVGEGT.

V and J are TRBV29-1 and TRBJ2-7; D might be TRBD2 (5 bases). The V end was cut by 5 bases, the J end by 3 bases, with 14 bases between. Germline CDR1 and CDR2: SQVTM and ANQGSEA. The CDR3 runs 13 residues. Here the CDR3 reads CSVLPGTDYEQYF. The DNA for the CDR3 is TGCAGCGTTCTTCCGGGAACGGACTACGAGCAGTACTTC.

V and J are TRBV27 and TRBJ2-3; 7 bases line up with TRBD1. The trim removed 5 bases at V and 2 bases at J, leaving 7 bases unmatched. Germline V gene data show CDR1 as MNHEY and CDR2 as SMNVEV (reference sequence). The CDR3 contains 15 residues. Written as DNA, the CDR3 is TGTGCCAGCAGTCCACAGGGGCCAAACACAGATACGCAGTATTTT. Translating it yields CASSPQGPNTDTQYF.

The chain links TRBV27 to TRBJ2-2; 12 nucleotides match TRBD1. This CDR3 has 19 amino acids. Trimming at V came to 1 base and at J to 0 bases, leaving 6 bases not matched to a gene. The germline CDR1 and CDR2 sequences are MNHEY and SMNVEV (reference sequence). CDR3 sequence: CASSLYGTGGKSNTGELFF. The CDR3 DNA reads as TGTGCCAGCAGTTTATACGGGACAGGGGGCAAATCGAACACCGGGGAGCTGTTTTTT.

CDR3 in amino acids: CASSAGVGIGVLQFF. As DNA, the CDR3 is TGTGCCAGCAGCGCTGGTGTGGGAATCGGGGTGCTGCAGTTCTTC. The V and J genes are TRBV9 and TRBJ2-1; D perhaps matches TRBD2 (5 bases). V lost 3 bases and J lost 12, with 22 bases in between. Looked up from germline, CDR1 is SGDLS and CDR2 is YYNGEE. The CDR3 consists of 15 residues.

V and J are TRBV24-1 and TRBJ2-3; 7 positions agree with TRBD1. This CDR3 has 16 residues. Unmatched junction bases numbered 6, after V lost 4 bases and J lost 0 bases. Germline-derived CDR1 and CDR2 are KGHDR and SFDVKD. CDR3 coding DNA: TGTGCCACCAGTGACCCCGGGACAGCTAGCACAGATACGCAGTATTTT. It yields the protein CATSDPGTASTDTQYF.

This clone was observed a handful of times. This sequence joins TRBV10-3 and TRBJ1-5; D not resolved. Germline V lookup: CDR1 ENHRY, CDR2 SYGVKD. The V end lost 0 bases, the J end lost 4 bases, and 10 bases lay between the germline ends. CDR3 length: 15 residues. CDR3 in amino acids: CAISESNGLNQPQHF. CDR3 in DNA: TGTGCCATCAGTGAGTCGAACGGGCTGAATCAGCCCCAGCATTTT.

The genes are TRBV11-2 and TRBJ2-1, with D unresolved. In germline, CDR1 is SGHAT, CDR2 FQNNGV. The length of the CDR3 is 15 residues. The V end lost 1 base, the J end lost 5 bases, and 12 bases lay between the germline ends. The CDR3 loop reads CASSLGGHQNNEQFF. The CDR3 DNA reads TGTGCCAGCAGCTTAGGGGGTCATCAAAACAATGAGCAGTTCTTC.

The gene calls are TRBV18 and TRBJ2-7, with 12 bases matching TRBD2. Looked up from germline, CDR1 is KGHSH and CDR2 is LQKENI. The V and J ends lost 3 bases and 3 bases, in that order; junction bases with no gene match: 6. The CDR3 is made up of 16 amino acids. This CDR3 reads CASSPTSGGALYEQYF. Written as DNA, the CDR3 is TGTGCCAGCTCACCGACTAGCGGGGGAGCCCTCTACGAGCAGTACTTC.

The gene calls are TRBV6-2 or TRBV6-3 and TRBJ2-7; D is perhaps TRBD1 or TRBD2 (6 bases each). Trimming removed 2 bases at V and 4 bases at J, with 27 bases between. The CDR3 contains 19 residues. In germline, CDR1 is MNHEY, CDR2 SVGEGT. This CDR3 is CASSYKVRMGGYALYEQYF. The CDR3 DNA sequence: TGTGCCAGCAGTTACAAAGTCCGGATGGGGGGCTATGCGTTGTACGAGCAGTACTTC.

The chain couples TRBV7-2 to TRBJ2-3; 13 bases match TRBD2. V was clipped by 4 bases and J by 7 bases; unmatched bases: 8. CDR1 SGHTA and CDR2 FQGNSA come from the germline V gene. The CDR3 length is 16 residues. In DNA, the CDR3 is TGTGCCAGCAGCTCCCGACTAGCGGGAGGCCCAAATACGCAGTATTTT. This codes for CASSSRLAGGPNTQYF.

The chain combines TRBV2 with TRBJ1-1; D is uncertain. This CDR3 comprises 11 residues. Trimming left V 5 bases short and J 3 bases short, with 4 bases between. Germline CDR1 SNHLY, CDR2 FYNNEI. DNA of the CDR3: TGTGCCAGCAGTACCCACACTGAAGCTTTCTTT. Its translation: CASSTHTEAFF.

J is TRBJ1-2 and V is TRBV19; D might be TRBD1 (6 bases). The CDR3 sequence is 14 residues long. V dropped 9 bases and J dropped 4 bases, with 18 bases sitting between them. CDR1 is LNHDA and CDR2 is SQIVND in the germline V gene (reference sequence). The CDR3 DNA reads as TGTGCCAGCCTTAATCCCAGGGGCAGCTATGGCTACACCTTC. Amino acid sequence: CASLNPRGSYGYTF.

The chain links TRBV5-4 to TRBJ1-1, with a tentative D call TRBD1 (5 bases). Germline V gives CDR1 SGHNT, CDR2 YYREEE (reference sequence). The CDR3 has 14 amino acids. The V end lost 4 bases, the J end lost 0 bases, and 10 bases lay between the germline ends. CDR3 nucleotides: TGTGCCAGCAGCGTAAAGGGGATGAACACTGAAGCTTTCTTT. Amino acids: CASSVKGMNTEAFF.

The chain recombines TRBV11-2 with TRBJ1-1, with TRBD1 as a possible D gene (5 bases). V lost 0 bases and J 1 base, leaving 12 bases between the germline ends. There are 16 residues in the CDR3. Germline assignment: CDR1 SGHAT and CDR2 FQNNGV. The CDR3 nucleotides read TGTGCCAGCAGCTTAGACTTGGGGCGGGGGAACACTGAAGCTTTCTTT. Translating gives CASSLDLGRGNTEAFF.

This chain links TRBV7-9 with TRBJ1-2, with 8 bases lining up with TRBD1. This CDR3 is built from 14 residues. Trimming cost V 4 bases and J 6 bases; bases outside gene matches: 7. Germline V gene data show CDR1 as SEHNR and CDR2 as FQNEAQ (reference sequence). Here the CDR3 DNA reads TGTGCCAGCAGCTACAGTCCGACAGGGGATGGCTACACCTTC. Its protein product is CASSYSPTGDGYTF.

This chain connects TRBV12-3 or TRBV12-4 to TRBJ1-5; D remains unclear. This CDR3 region has 12 residues. V was trimmed by 6 bases and J by 0 bases, leaving 3 bases between them. CDR3 sequence: CASSYSNQPQHF. CDR3 DNA: TGTGCCAGCAGCTATAGCAATCAGCCCCAGCATTTT.

V usage is TRBV5-4 and J usage is TRBJ2-1, with no clear D. The CDR3 has 13 amino acids. The germline V gene encodes CDR1 SGHNT and CDR2 YYREEE (reference sequence). Deletions cut 0 bases from V and 5 bases from J, with 6 bases between. The CDR3 protein is CASSLEANNEQFF. The CDR3 DNA is TGTGCCAGCAGCTTGGAGGCAAACAATGAGCAGTTCTTC.